The present T cell receptor beta chain was sequenced within a study of blood T cell repertoires in COVID-19. For the study at large: Samples of COVID-19 (acute and convalescent) were obtained from the United States, Italy and Spain. Sources were T cells, B-cell-depleted T cells, or PBMCs; the material itself was cDNA or gDNA.

Original analysis: Cell counts per sample came from amplifying reference gene primers. Only in-frame clones appear in the TCRdb table, and some are missing; sequencing was by immunoSEQ multiplex PCR. The DNA was the basis for D and trimming; V, J and clone size are from that table. The table has tens of thousands of clones, roughly 90% seen once. The sequence came from a woman aged 55-70 years with acute or convalescent COVID-19. Source material: peripheral blood.

The CDR3 protein is CASSSTGFGYGYTF. CDR3 nucleotides: TGTGCCAGCAGTTCCACAGGGTTCGGCTATGGCTACACCTTC. V and J are TRBV27 and TRBJ1-2, with a tentative D call TRBD1 (6 bases). CDR1 and CDR2 from the germline V gene are MNHEY and SMNVEV (reference sequence). CDR3 size: 14 residues. V was cut by 4 bases and J by 4 bases, with 13 bases left in between.